This T cell receptor (beta chain) was sequenced during a study of low-dose radiotherapy and immunotherapy resistance in tumors. Study in general: The schedule for Cohort 2 used 1 Gy per fraction every two weeks, which added up to 13 Gy over 26 weeks. Intravenous ipilimumab 1 mg/kg every six weeks was given with nivolumab 240 mg every two weeks.

The V and J ends lost 3 bases and 0 bases respectively, with 15 bases between them. The germline V gene has CDR1 SGHNT and CDR2 YYREEE (reference sequence). CDR3 length equals 17 residues. Time point noted: before trial treatment. Covering alpha and beta chains, TRAV- and TRBV-specific primers were used for the first-strand cDNA. A constant-region primer paired with the V-primer adapter amplified TCRs over about 20 PCR cycles. Following isolation, mRNA was amplified via in vitro transcription. Each CDR3 protein is one row after TCRdb ran MiXCR on the reads. The data contain about 60,000 distinct CDR3 sequences, around 25% of them seen just once; the ten biggest clones take up roughly 5.6%. This clonotype occurred many times.

This TCR derives from a male donor with prostate cancer. Sample: PBMCs, taken before treatment. This chain joins TRBV5-4 and TRBJ2-2; weak D call: TRBD2 (8 bases). In nucleotides, the CDR3 is TGTGCCAGCAGCTCGGGAGGGGACAGAACGAACACCGGGGAGCTGTTTTTT. It yields the protein CASSSGGDRTNTGELFF. The full variable domain, rest sourced from reference TRBV5-4 and TRBJ2-2, is ETGVTQSPTHLIKTRGQQVTLRCSSQSGHNTVSWYQQALGQGPQFIFQYYREEENGRGNFPPRFSGLQFPNYSSELNVNALELDDSALYLCASSSGGDRTNTGELFFGEGSRLTVL.